The rows below give T cell receptor beta chains drawn from one sample of a study of cytomegalovirus exposure and HLA in healthy donors. Method: immunoSEQ multiplex PCR; TCRdb's copy keeps in-frame clones and lacks some. Of a few hundred thousand clones in the sample, almost 90% were seen once. The source material was PBMCs. These receptors originate from a woman aged 18-29 years in good health and CMV-seronegative. Both conserved end residues are part of each CDR3. The order of the fields is V gene, D gene, clone size, J gene, CDR3 protein, CDR3 DNA. The D gene is left open where the match is weak. Size is omitted from some rows. Given values are once, few, many or a class for expanded clones.

>TRBV10-3|-|-|TRBJ1-5
CAIRKGVDQPQHF
TGTGCCATCAGAAAGGGAGTTGATCAGCCCCAGCATTTT
>TRBV5-1|TRBD1|-|TRBJ1-2
CASSLGQATNYGYTF
TGCGCCAGCAGCCTAGGACAGGCTACAAACTATGGCTACACCTTC
>TRBV7-8|-|-|TRBJ1-4
CASSLSRRLPGEKLFF
TGTGCCAGCAGCCTCTCCCGTCGACTACCCGGGGAAAAACTGTTTTTT
>TRBV5-4|TRBD2|-|TRBJ2-3
CASSEERGGSLDTQYF
TGTGCCAGCAGCGAAGAGCGGGGGGGCAGTCTTGATACGCAGTATTTT
>TRBV4-1|-|-|TRBJ2-6
CASSQGPGANVLTF
TGCGCCAGCAGCCAAGGGCCCGGGGCCAACGTCCTGACTTTC
>TRBV10-3|-|-|TRBJ1-6
CAISGRGYLDSPLHF
TGTGCCATCAGTGGAAGGGGGTATTTAGATTCACCCCTCCACTTT
>TRBV6-5|-|-|TRBJ1-2
CASSYVAEEGYGYTF
TGTGCCAGCAGTTACGTGGCAGAGGAAGGCTATGGCTACACCTTC
>TRBV7-3|TRBD1|-|TRBJ1-6
CASSLTAGGGSPLHF
TGTGCCAGCAGCTTAACCGCAGGGGGTGGTTCACCCCTCCACTTT
>TRBV7-3|TRBD1|-|TRBJ1-6
CVSSGQADSPLHF
TGTGTCAGCAGCGGACAGGCTGATTCACCCCTCCACTTT
>TRBV7-8|TRBD1|-|TRBJ2-3
CASILGGRGPLDTQYF
TGTGCCAGCATCTTAGGCGGCAGGGGGCCGTTAGATACGCAGTATTTT
>TRBV9|TRBD1|-|TRBJ2-7
CASSAFPTGTYEQYF
TGTGCCAGCAGCGCGTTCCCGACAGGGACCTACGAGCAGTACTTC
>TRBV4-2|-|-|TRBJ1-2
CASSPPRGGQNYGYTF
TGTGCCAGCAGCCCGCCCCGGGGGGGGCAGAACTATGGCTACACCTTC
>TRBV27|-|-|TRBJ1-2
CASRILGAYYGYTF
TGTGCCAGCAGGATCCTGGGGGCATACTATGGCTACACCTTC
>TRBV7-6|-|-|TRBJ1-1
CASSPGSMMNTEAFF
TGTGCCAGCAGCCCGGGGTCAATGATGAACACTGAAGCTTTCTTT
>TRBV29-1|-|once|TRBJ1-1
CSDRRGALNTEAFF
TGCAGCGACCGCCGGGGGGCCCTGAACACTGAAGCTTTCTTT